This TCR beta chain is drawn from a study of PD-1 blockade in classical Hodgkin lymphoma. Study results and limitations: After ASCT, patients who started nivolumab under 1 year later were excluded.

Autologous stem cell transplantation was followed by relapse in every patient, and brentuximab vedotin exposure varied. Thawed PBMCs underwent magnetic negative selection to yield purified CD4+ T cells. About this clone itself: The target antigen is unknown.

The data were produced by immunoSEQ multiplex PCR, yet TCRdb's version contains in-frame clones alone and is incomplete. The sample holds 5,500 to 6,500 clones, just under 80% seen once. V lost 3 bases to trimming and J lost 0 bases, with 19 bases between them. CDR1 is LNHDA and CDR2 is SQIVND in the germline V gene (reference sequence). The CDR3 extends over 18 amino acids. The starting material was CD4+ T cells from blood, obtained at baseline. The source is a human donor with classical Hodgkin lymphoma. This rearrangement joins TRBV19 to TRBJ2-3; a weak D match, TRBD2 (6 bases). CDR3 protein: CASSMGWRGRHSTDTQYF. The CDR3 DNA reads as TGTGCCAGTAGTATGGGCTGGCGGGGCAGGCATAGCACAGATACGCAGTATTTT.